The 19 T cell receptor beta chains presented below share a single source sample, sequenced in a study of neurological immune-mediated disorders. TCRdb processed the 5' RACE reads anew with MiXCR; each CDR3 protein has one entry. This table has about 66,000 distinct CDR3 sequences, roughly 4.9% appearing once. What was sequenced was PBMCs. The source is a woman between 70 and 85 years old with multiple sclerosis.

This clonotype was counted only a few times. CDR3 loop: CSVGQGKGEKLFF. Written as DNA, the CDR3 is TGCAGCGTTGGACAGGGAAAGGGGGAAAAACTGTTTTTT. The chain joins TRBV29-1 to TRBJ1-4; 7 bases are shared with TRBD1. Germline V gives CDR1 SQVTM, CDR2 ANQGSEA. The ends lost 4 bases at V and 8 bases at J; junction bases unmatched: 7. CDR3 length equals 13 residues.

This clonotype was counted ten times or more. The chain couples TRBV18 to TRBJ1-4, with a possible D match to TRBD1 (5 bases). The CDR3 runs 14 residues. Germline V gives CDR1 KGHSH, CDR2 LQKENI. The ends were cut back, 3 bases at V and 7 bases at J, with 12 bases in the middle. CDR3 DNA: TGTGCCAGCTCACCGGGGCCTAGGGGTGAAAAACTGTTTTTT. Encoded protein: CASSPGPRGEKLFF.

This clonotype showed up many times. V gene TRBV21-1 combines with J gene TRBJ2-7. TRBV21-1 is a recognized pseudogene. CDR3 size: 15 residues. DNA for the CDR3: TGTGCCAGCAGCAAAGGCGAGCTAATCGCCTACGAGCAGTACTTC. It translates to CASSKGELIAYEQYF.

This clonotype has at least ten counts. The chain employs TRBV7-9 and TRBJ2-1; 9 nucleotides match TRBD2. This CDR3 is built from 17 residues. The V and J ends lost 1 base and 4 bases, in that order; junction bases with no gene match: 8. Germline V CDR1 and CDR2: SEHNR, FQNEAQ (reference sequence). CDR3 DNA: TGTGCCAGCAGCTTAGTCGGGCTAGCGGGAATTTACAATGAGCAGTTCTTC. Its protein is CASSLVGLAGIYNEQFF.

This clonotype was picked up a small number of times. The chain combines TRBV5-1 with TRBJ2-7; tentatively, D is TRBD2 (6 bases). Germline lookup yields CDR1 SGHRS and CDR2 YFSETQ. V lost 2 bases and J lost 3, with 15 bases in between. This CDR3 comprises 15 residues. Written as DNA, the CDR3 is TGCGCCAGCAGCTTATACGGGAGAGACCTCTACGAGCAGTACTTC. The encoded protein is CASSLYGRDLYEQYF. The whole variable domain, remainder taken from reference TRBV5-1 and TRBJ2-7, is KAGVTQTPRYLIKTRGQQVTLSCSPISGHRSVSWYQQTPGQGLQFLFEYFSETQRNKGNFPGRFSGRQFSNSRSEMNVSTLELGDSALYLCASSLYGRDLYEQYFGPGTRLTVT.

This clonotype has at least ten counts. For the CDR3, the DNA is TGTGCCAGCAGCTTGGGGGGCGTGGGGATTAGCACAGATACGCAGTATTTT. Amino acid sequence: CASSLGGVGISTDTQYF. The genes are TRBV7-2 and TRBJ2-3; D possibly matches TRBD1 or TRBD2 (6 bases each). Germline V lookup: CDR1 SGHTA, CDR2 FQGNSA. V lost 3 bases, J lost 0 bases, and 16 bases lay in between. This CDR3 has 17 amino acids.

In its sample, this clonotype was seen many times. The chain carries TRBV7-6 and TRBJ1-1; no reliable D call. Trimming took off 5 bases at V and 1 base at J, with 8 bases between the two ends. CDR3 length equals 13 residues. Germline V lookup: CDR1 SGHVS, CDR2 FNYEAQ. CDR3 in DNA: TGTGCCAGCAGCACCCAAACGAACACTGAAGCTTTCTTT. It encodes CASSTQTNTEAFF.

This clonotype has ten or more counts. V and J are TRBV3-1 and TRBJ2-5; D gene ambiguous. V dropped 4 bases and J dropped 7 bases, with 13 bases sitting between them. Germline CDR1 is LGHDT and CDR2 is YNNKEL (reference sequence). The length of the CDR3 is 13 residues. Here the CDR3 DNA reads TGTGCCAGCAGCCTAAGCTCATCTGGGACCCAGTACTTC. Protein: CASSLSSSGTQYF.

The rearrangement joins TRBV7-8 to TRBJ2-7; D could derive from TRBD1 or TRBD2 (5 bases each). The CDR3 has 17 amino acids. Germline CDR1 is SGHVS and CDR2 is FQNEAQ. With 4 bases removed from V and 2 bases from J, the gap between germline ends came to 21 bases. CDR3 in amino acids: CASSSQPGAGPTYEQYF. For the CDR3, the DNA is TGTGCCAGCAGCTCGCAGCCCGGGGCAGGGCCGACCTACGAGCAGTACTTC.

This clonotype was counted many times. V and J are TRBV12-3 or TRBV12-4 and TRBJ2-7, with 8 bases aligning to TRBD2. Trimming cost V 3 bases and J 7 bases; bases outside gene matches: 8. The CDR3 is 14 residues long. CDR3 loop: CASSFEAGVGEQYF. The CDR3 nucleotides are TGTGCCAGCAGTTTTGAAGCGGGAGTAGGGGAGCAGTACTTC.

This clonotype was recorded many times. The V call is TRBV9, the J call TRBJ1-5, with TRBD1 identical over 7 bases. The V gene's germline CDR1 is SGDLS and CDR2 YYNGEE. Germline trimming cut 4 bases from V and 3 bases from J; bases unmatched to any gene: 4. The CDR3 sequence is 14 residues long. The CDR3: CASSPTGNNQPQHF. For the CDR3, the DNA is TGTGCCAGCAGCCCGACAGGGAACAATCAGCCCCAGCATTTT.

This clonotype was found many times. The chain has TRBV3-1 and TRBJ2-1, with D uncertain. The V end lost 1 base, the J end lost 7 bases, and 17 bases lay between the germline ends. The CDR3 totals 16 residues. The germline V gene has CDR1 LGHDT and CDR2 YNNKEL (reference sequence). CDR3 DNA: TGTGCCAGCAGCCAAGGATCCGGAACATTACGAAATGAGCAGTTCTTC. This translates into CASSQGSGTLRNEQFF.

This clonotype was recorded at least ten times. The rearrangement uses TRBV9 and TRBJ2-7; 8 nucleotides align to TRBD2. V lost 4 bases and J lost 3; bases outside the gene matches: 9. In germline, CDR1 is SGDLS, CDR2 YYNGEE. The CDR3 totals 15 residues. The CDR3 here is CASSPAPTSGYEQYF. In DNA form, the CDR3 reads TGTGCCAGCAGCCCAGCCCCCACTAGCGGCTACGAGCAGTACTTC.

This clonotype was counted between two and nine times. The rearrangement links TRBV6-2 or TRBV6-3 to TRBJ2-6; perhaps TRBD1 as D (5 bases). Germline V CDR1 and CDR2: MNHEY, SVGEGT. CDR3 length: 15 residues. Trimming cost V 3 bases and J 0 bases, with 6 bases left between them. The CDR3 loop reads CASSYDSSGANVLTF. CDR3 coding DNA: TGTGCCAGCAGTTATGACAGCTCTGGGGCCAACGTCCTGACTTTC.

This clonotype was seen many times. The chain combines TRBV3-1 with TRBJ1-1; the D is unclear. The CDR3 consists of 13 residues. V was clipped by 2 bases and J by 0 bases, with 4 bases between them. Germline V gives CDR1 LGHDT, CDR2 YNNKEL (reference sequence). The CDR3 region is CASSQQLNTEAFF. Written as DNA, the CDR3 is TGTGCCAGCAGCCAACAGCTGAACACTGAAGCTTTCTTT.

This clonotype showed up many times. V is TRBV4-3 and J is TRBJ2-5; D unclear. The CDR3 totals 15 residues. V lost 0 bases to trimming and J lost 2 bases, with 10 bases between them. CDR1 is LGHNA and CDR2 is YSLEER in the germline V gene. The CDR3 nucleotides are TGCGCCAGCAGCCAAGATACGGCGAAACAAGAGACCCAGTACTTC. Protein product: CASSQDTAKQETQYF.

This clonotype has a count of ten or more. This sequence joins TRBV20-1 and TRBJ2-7; D may be TRBD1 or TRBD2 (5 bases each). The ends were cut back, 4 bases at V and 5 bases at J, with 18 bases in the middle. In germline, CDR1 is DFQATT, CDR2 SNEGSKA (reference sequence). This CDR3 is built from 14 residues. CDR3 nucleotides: TGCAGTGCTAACCTCCCGGGACCGCCGGACGAGCAGTACTTC. This translates into CSANLPGPPDEQYF.

This clonotype was seen at least ten times. CDR3 amino acids: CASSLGTSGRETQYF. For the CDR3, the DNA is TGCGCCAGCAGCTTGGGGACTAGCGGGAGGGAGACCCAGTACTTC. The J gene is TRBJ2-5, the V gene TRBV5-1; 14 nucleotides line up with TRBD2. Losses at the gene ends were 0 bases for V and 5 bases for J; bases not matched to a gene: 0. CDR3 length: 15 residues. CDR1 SGHRS and CDR2 YFSETQ come from the germline V gene. The full variable domain, in which reference TRBV5-1 and TRBJ2-5 provide the parts outside the CDR3, is KAGVTQTPRYLIKTRGQQVTLSCSPISGHRSVSWYQQTPGQGLQFLFEYFSETQRNKGNFPGRFSGRQFSNSRSEMNVSTLELGDSALYLCASSLGTSGRETQYFGPGTRLLVL.

This clonotype has a count of ten or more. This sequence joins TRBV6-5 and TRBJ2-1; 7 nucleotides line up with TRBD1. After removal of 5 bases from V and 8 bases from J, the junction contained 9 bases not matched to a gene. Germline values: CDR1 MNHEY, CDR2 SVGAGI. The length of the CDR3 is 14 residues. In nucleotides, the CDR3 is TGTGCCAGCAGTAAACTACAGGGGCGCGATGAGCAGTTCTTC. This gives the protein CASSKLQGRDEQFF.